These T cell receptor beta chains were read from a single sample in a study of CD8+ T cells in alopecia areata. Sequenced by immunoSEQ multiplex PCR; TCRdb stores in-frame clones only, minus some. The top ten clones hold 5.5% to 6% of a sample with over 150,000 clones, roughly 60% of them seen once. Material: CD4+ T cells sorted from blood, obtained at week 24, from a patient treated with tofacitinib. These receptors came from a human donor with alopecia areata. CDR3s include the opening cysteine and the closing phenylalanine or tryptophan. Fields, in order: V gene, D gene, clone size, J gene, CDR3 protein, CDR3 DNA. The D gene is left open where the match is weak. Expanded clones are given a class, and other clones once, few, many or no size at all.

TRBV7-9	.	.	TRBJ1-5	CASSFGVSGQPQHF	TGTGCCAGCAGCTTCGGAGTTTCGGGTCAGCCCCAGCATTTT
TRBV10-3	.	.	TRBJ2-1	CAITTGIGNEQFF	TGTGCCATCACGACCGGGATTGGCAATGAGCAGTTCTTC
TRBV29-1	TRBD1	.	TRBJ2-3	CSAPGQGTDTQYF	TGCAGCGCCCCGGGACAGGGCACAGATACGCAGTATTTT
TRBV19	.	.	TRBJ2-2	CASSIGGRDKYTGELFF	TGTGCCAGTAGTATTGGGGGCCGGGACAAATACACCGGGGAGCTGTTTTTT
TRBV5-1	.	.	TRBJ2-1	CASSSEAGGPGNEQFF	TGCGCCAGCAGCTCCGAGGCTGGGGGGCCGGGCAATGAGCAGTTCTTC
TRBV18	TRBD2	once	TRBJ2-1	CASSPGNSGSNEQFF	TGTGCCAGCTCACCAGGAAATAGCGGGAGTAATGAGCAGTTCTTC
TRBV7-9	.	.	TRBJ1-1	CASSLGEAGTEAFF	TGTGCCAGCAGCCTAGGAGAGGCGGGCACTGAAGCTTTCTTT
TRBV27	.	.	TRBJ1-5	CASSLGTGEKEPQHF	TGTGCCAGCAGTTTAGGGACGGGGGAGAAGGAGCCCCAGCATTTT
TRBV19	.	few	TRBJ2-6	CASSIAGANVLTF	TGTGCCAGTAGTATAGCTGGGGCCAACGTCCTGACTTTC
TRBV2	.	.	TRBJ2-7	CASSHPDYPYEQYF	TGTGCCAGCAGCCACCCGGACTACCCCTACGAGCAGTACTTC
TRBV9	.	.	TRBJ2-5	CASSAGWGFAQYF	TGTGCCAGCAGCGCAGGGTGGGGGTTCGCCCAGTACTTC
TRBV19	.	few	TRBJ2-2	CASSRQGGTGELFF	TGTGCCAGTAGTCGGCAGGGCGGCACCGGGGAGCTGTTTTTT
TRBV29-1	.	once	TRBJ1-5	CSVGEGGNQPQHF	TGCAGCGTTGGCGAAGGGGGTAATCAGCCCCAGCATTTT
TRBV6-5	.	few	TRBJ1-5	CASSYDTNQPQHF	TGTGCCAGCAGTTACGACACCAATCAGCCCCAGCATTTT
TRBV7-2	TRBD2	.	TRBJ2-5	CASKGLAGFQYF	TGTGCCAGCAAAGGACTAGCGGGATTCCAGTACTTC
TRBV9	.	few	TRBJ2-2	CASSVAGRNTGELFF	TGTGCCAGCAGCGTAGCCGGGAGAAACACCGGGGAGCTGTTTTTT
TRBV18	.	few	TRBJ2-7	CASSPRAERAYEQYF	TGTGCCAGCTCACCTAGGGCGGAGAGGGCCTACGAGCAGTACTTC
TRBV5-1	.	.	TRBJ1-2	CASAPGTYGYTF	TGCGCCAGTGCCCCGGGGACCTATGGCTACACCTTC
TRBV20-1	.	.	TRBJ1-2	CSAPTGGYTF	TGCAGTGCTCCGACTGGGGGCTACACCTTC
TRBV5-4	TRBD1	.	TRBJ1-5	CASRRQGDNQPQHF	TGTGCCAGCAGACGACAGGGGGACAATCAGCCCCAGCATTTT
TRBV4-2	.	few	TRBJ1-2	CASSNRNYGYTF	TGTGCCAGCAGCAACAGGAACTATGGCTACACCTTC
TRBV29-1	.	.	TRBJ2-4	CSVEGRKNIQYF	TGCAGCGTTGAAGGGAGGAAAAACATTCAGTACTTC
TRBV5-1	TRBD2	.	TRBJ2-1	CASPGGQNQTSYNEQFF	TGCGCCAGCCCGGGGGGGCAGAACCAAACTTCCTACAATGAGCAGTTCTTC
TRBV4-1	TRBD1	.	TRBJ1-2	CASSQVGQGLYGYTF	TGCGCCAGCAGCCAAGTAGGACAGGGGCTCTATGGCTACACCTTC
TRBV4-1	.	.	TRBJ1-5	CASSQDRGNNQPQHF	TGCGCCAGCAGCCAAGATAGGGGGAACAATCAGCCCCAGCATTTT
TRBV5-6	.	.	TRBJ1-6	CASSWDFNSPLHF	TGTGCCAGCAGCTGGGACTTTAATTCACCCCTCCACTTT
TRBV5-6	.	few	TRBJ2-1	CASSRFGEQFF	TGTGCCAGCAGCCGATTCGGTGAGCAGTTCTTC
TRBV6-1	TRBD1	.	TRBJ2-1	CASSAWTGARVGSYNEQFF	TGTGCCAGCAGTGCTTGGACAGGGGCACGGGTGGGGTCCTACAATGAGCAGTTCTTC
TRBV5-1	.	.	TRBJ1-1	CASSLRGPPPFF	TGCGCCAGCAGCCTCCGGGGGCCCCCGCCTTTCTTT
TRBV5-1	TRBD2	.	TRBJ2-5	CASSLGLAGVETQYF	TGCGCCAGCAGCTTGGGACTAGCGGGAGTAGAGACCCAGTACTTC
TRBV27	.	.	TRBJ2-7	CASSFRDTSYEQYF	TGTGCCAGCAGTTTTCGGGACACCTCCTACGAGCAGTACTTC
TRBV25-1	.	.	TRBJ1-4	CASRTGEGEKLFF	TGTGCCAGCAGGACAGGTGAAGGGGAAAAACTGTTTTTT
TRBV2	.	.	TRBJ2-7	CASSATGGEQYF	TGTGCCAGCAGTGCCACGGGCGGCGAGCAGTACTTC
TRBV19	.	.	TRBJ2-3	CASSPSQDTQYF	TGTGCCAGTTCGCCATCTCAAGATACGCAGTATTTT
TRBV30	TRBD2	.	TRBJ2-1	CAWSVRLAAEQFF	TGTGCCTGGAGTGTCCGACTAGCGGCTGAGCAGTTCTTC
TRBV9	.	.	TRBJ2-3	CASSVWGGTDTQYF	TGTGCCAGCAGCGTCTGGGGGGGCACAGATACGCAGTATTTT
TRBV29-1	.	few	TRBJ2-1	CSVFWQGFPNEQFF	TGCAGCGTTTTCTGGCAGGGGTTCCCCAATGAGCAGTTCTTC
TRBV29-1	TRBD2	few	TRBJ2-5	CSVARAGSGRDKETQYF	TGCAGCGTTGCCCGGGCCGGTAGCGGGAGGGACAAAGAGACCCAGTACTTC
TRBV2	.	.	TRBJ1-2	CASSVLSSADNYGYTF	TGTGCCAGCAGTGTTCTCTCCAGCGCCGACAACTATGGCTACACCTTC
TRBV6-6	.	once	TRBJ1-2	CASSYSGWDGYTF	TGTGCCAGCAGTTACTCTGGGTGGGATGGCTACACCTTC